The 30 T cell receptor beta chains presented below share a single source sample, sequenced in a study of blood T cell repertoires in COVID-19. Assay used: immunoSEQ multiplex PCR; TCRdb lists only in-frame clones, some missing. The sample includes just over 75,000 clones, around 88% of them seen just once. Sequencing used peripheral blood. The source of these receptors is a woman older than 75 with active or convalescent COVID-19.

As DNA, the CDR3 is TGTGCCTGGAACGACAGGGGTTCTAATGAAAAACTGTTTTTT. The encoded protein is CAWNDRGSNEKLFF. V usage is TRBV30 and J usage is TRBJ1-4, with TRBD1 identical over 8 bases. The CDR3 runs 14 residues. The V gene's germline CDR1 is GTSNPN and CDR2 SVGIG (reference sequence). V trimming: 4 bases; J trimming: 3 bases; junction bases outside the gene matches: 4.

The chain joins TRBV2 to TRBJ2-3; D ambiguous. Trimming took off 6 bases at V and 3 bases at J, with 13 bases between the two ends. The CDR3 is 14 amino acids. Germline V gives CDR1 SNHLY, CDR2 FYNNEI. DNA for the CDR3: TGTGCCAGCAGGCCGGAGCCGTCGACAGATACGCAGTATTTT. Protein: CASRPEPSTDTQYF.

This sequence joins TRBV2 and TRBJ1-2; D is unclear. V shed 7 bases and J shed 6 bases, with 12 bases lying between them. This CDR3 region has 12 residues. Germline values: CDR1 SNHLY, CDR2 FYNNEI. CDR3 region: CASIRIGDGYTF. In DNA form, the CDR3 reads TGTGCCAGCATCCGAATAGGAGATGGCTACACCTTC. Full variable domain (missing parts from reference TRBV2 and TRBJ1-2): EPEVTQTPSHQVTQMGQEVILRCVPISNHLYFYWYRQILGQKVEFLVSFYNNEISEKSEIFDDQFSVERPDGSNFTLKIRSTKLEDSAMYFCASIRIGDGYTFGSGTRLTVV.

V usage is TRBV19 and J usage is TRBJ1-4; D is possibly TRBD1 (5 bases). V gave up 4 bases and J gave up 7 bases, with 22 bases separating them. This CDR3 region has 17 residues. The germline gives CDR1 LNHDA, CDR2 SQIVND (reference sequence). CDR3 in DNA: TGTGCCAGTAGTAGTCCGGGACTCTCCCCAGGTCGTGAAAAACTGTTTTTT. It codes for CASSSPGLSPGREKLFF.

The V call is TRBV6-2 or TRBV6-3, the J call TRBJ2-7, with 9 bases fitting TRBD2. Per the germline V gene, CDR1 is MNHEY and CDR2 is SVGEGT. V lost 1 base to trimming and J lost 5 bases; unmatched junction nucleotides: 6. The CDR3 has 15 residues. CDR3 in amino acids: CASSYFGGTSNEQYF. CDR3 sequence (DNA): TGTGCCAGCAGTTACTTCGGTGGGACTAGCAACGAGCAGTACTTC.

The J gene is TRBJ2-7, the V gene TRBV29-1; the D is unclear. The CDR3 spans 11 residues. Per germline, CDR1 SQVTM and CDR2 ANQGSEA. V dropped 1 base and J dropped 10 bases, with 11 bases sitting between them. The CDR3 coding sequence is TGCAGCGTTGAAGGGCTAGGTGGACAGTACTTC. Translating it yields CSVEGLGGQYF.

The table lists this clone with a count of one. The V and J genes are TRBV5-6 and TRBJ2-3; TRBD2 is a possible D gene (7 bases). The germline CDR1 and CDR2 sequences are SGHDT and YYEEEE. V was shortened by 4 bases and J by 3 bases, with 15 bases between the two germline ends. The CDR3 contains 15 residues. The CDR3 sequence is CASSPGGGATDTQYF. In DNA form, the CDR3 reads TGTGCCAGCAGCCCCGGCGGGGGCGCTACAGATACGCAGTATTTT.

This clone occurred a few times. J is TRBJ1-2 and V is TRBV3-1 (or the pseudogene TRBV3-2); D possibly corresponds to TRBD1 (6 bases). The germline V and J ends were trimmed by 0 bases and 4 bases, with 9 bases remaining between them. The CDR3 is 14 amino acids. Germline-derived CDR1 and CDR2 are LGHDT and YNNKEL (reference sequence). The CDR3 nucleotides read TGTGCCAGCAGCCAAGATAGCAGGGGCTATGGCTACACCTTC. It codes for CASSQDSRGYGYTF.

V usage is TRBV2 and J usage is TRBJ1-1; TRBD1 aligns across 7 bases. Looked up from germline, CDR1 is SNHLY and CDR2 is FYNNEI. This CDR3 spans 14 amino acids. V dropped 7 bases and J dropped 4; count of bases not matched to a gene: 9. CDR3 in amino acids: CASNPTGLGTEAFF. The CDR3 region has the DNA TGTGCCAGCAATCCGACAGGGTTGGGCACTGAAGCTTTCTTT.

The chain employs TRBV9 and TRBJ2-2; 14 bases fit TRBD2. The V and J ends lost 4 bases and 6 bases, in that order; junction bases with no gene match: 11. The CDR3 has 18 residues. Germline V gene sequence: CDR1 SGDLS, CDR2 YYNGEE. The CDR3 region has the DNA TGTGCCAGCAGCATCGGGACTAGCGGGAGAGTTTTGGCCGGGGAGCTGTTTTTT. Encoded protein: CASSIGTSGRVLAGELFF.

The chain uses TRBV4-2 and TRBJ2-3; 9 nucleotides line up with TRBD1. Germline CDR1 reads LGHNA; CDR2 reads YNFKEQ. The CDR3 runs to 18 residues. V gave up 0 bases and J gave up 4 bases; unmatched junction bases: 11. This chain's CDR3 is CASSQDLRTGVRADTQYF. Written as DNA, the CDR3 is TGTGCCAGCAGCCAAGATCTGAGGACAGGGGTTCGGGCAGATACGCAGTATTTT.

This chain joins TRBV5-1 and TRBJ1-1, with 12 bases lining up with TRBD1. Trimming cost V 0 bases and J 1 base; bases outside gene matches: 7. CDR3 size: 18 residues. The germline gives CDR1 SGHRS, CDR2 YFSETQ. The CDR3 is CASSLAGTGGLPNTEAFF. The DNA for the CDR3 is TGCGCCAGCAGCTTGGCCGGGACAGGGGGCCTCCCGAACACTGAAGCTTTCTTT.

The CDR3 spells CASSYSGGAYYGYTF. The DNA for the CDR3 is TGTGCCAGCAGTTACTCAGGGGGCGCTTACTATGGCTACACCTTC. The genes are TRBV6-5 and TRBJ1-2; 7 bases line up with TRBD1. Germline V gives CDR1 MNHEY, CDR2 SVGAGI. V was clipped by 0 bases and J by 3 bases; unmatched bases: 4. The CDR3 is 15 amino acids.

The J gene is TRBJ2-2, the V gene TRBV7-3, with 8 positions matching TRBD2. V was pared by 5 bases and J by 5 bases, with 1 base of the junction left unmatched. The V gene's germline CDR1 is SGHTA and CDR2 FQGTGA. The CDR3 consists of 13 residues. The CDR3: CASSSGSTGELFF. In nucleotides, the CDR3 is TGTGCCAGCAGCAGCGGGAGTACCGGGGAGCTGTTTTTT.

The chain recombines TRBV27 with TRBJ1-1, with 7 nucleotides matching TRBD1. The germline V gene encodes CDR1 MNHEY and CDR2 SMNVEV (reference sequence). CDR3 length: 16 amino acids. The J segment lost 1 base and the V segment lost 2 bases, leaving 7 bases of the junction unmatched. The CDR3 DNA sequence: TGTGCCAGCAGTTTAAGGGGACAGATTTCGAACACTGAAGCTTTCTTT. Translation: CASSLRGQISNTEAFF.

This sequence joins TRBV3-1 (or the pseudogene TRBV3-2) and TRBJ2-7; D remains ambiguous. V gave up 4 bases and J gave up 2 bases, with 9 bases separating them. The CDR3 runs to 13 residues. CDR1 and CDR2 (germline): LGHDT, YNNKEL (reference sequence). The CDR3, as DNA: TGTGCCAGCAGCCCCCACAACCCCTACGAGCAGTACTTC. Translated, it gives CASSPHNPYEQYF.

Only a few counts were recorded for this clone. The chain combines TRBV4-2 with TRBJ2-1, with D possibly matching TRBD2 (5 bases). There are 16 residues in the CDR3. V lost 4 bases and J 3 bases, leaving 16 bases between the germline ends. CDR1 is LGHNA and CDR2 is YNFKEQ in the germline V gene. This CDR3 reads CASSPGYDGIYNEQFF. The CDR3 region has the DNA TGTGCCAGCAGCCCGGGATATGACGGGATCTACAATGAGCAGTTCTTC.

CDR3 residues: CASSLIPSGSFYEQFF. DNA for the CDR3: TGTGCCAGCAGCTTAATTCCTAGCGGGAGTTTCTATGAGCAGTTCTTC. The chain employs TRBV7-2 and TRBJ2-1; 10 positions agree with TRBD2. This CDR3 is built from 16 residues. V lost 2 bases and J lost 8; bases outside the gene matches: 9. Germline V gene sequence: CDR1 SGHTA, CDR2 FQGNSA.

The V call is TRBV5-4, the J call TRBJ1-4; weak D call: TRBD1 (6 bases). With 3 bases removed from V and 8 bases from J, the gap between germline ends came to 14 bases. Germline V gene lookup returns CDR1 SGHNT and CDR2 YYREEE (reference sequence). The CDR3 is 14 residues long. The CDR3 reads CASSSAGGVEKLFF. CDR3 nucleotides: TGTGCCAGCAGCTCCGCGGGGGGCGTGGAAAAACTGTTTTTT.

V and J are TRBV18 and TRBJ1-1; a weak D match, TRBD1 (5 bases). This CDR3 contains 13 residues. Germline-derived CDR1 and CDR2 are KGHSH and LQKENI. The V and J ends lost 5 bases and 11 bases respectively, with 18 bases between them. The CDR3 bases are TGTGCCAGCTCAGCCGGGACCCCCGCGGGGGCTTTCTTT. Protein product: CASSAGTPAGAFF.

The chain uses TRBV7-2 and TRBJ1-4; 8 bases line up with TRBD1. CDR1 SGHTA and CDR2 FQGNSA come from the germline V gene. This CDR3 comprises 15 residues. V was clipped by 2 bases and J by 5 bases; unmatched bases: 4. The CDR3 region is CASSLRTGLNEKLFF. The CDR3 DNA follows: TGTGCCAGCAGCTTAAGGACAGGGCTCAATGAAAAACTGTTTTTT.

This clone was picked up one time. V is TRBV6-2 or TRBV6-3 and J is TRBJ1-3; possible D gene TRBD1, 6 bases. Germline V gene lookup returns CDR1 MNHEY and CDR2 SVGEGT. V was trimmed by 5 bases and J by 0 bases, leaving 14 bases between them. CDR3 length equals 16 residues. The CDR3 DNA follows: TGTGCCAGCAGTCCCGGGACAATCATCTCTGGAAACACCATATATTTT. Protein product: CASSPGTIISGNTIYF.

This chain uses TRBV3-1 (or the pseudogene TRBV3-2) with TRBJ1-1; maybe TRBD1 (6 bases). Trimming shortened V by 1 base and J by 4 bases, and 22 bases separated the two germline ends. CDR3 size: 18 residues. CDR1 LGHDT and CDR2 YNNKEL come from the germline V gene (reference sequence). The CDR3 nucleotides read TGTGCCAGCAGCCAAGCGCGAACGCCCTGGGACATCGCCACTGAAGCTTTCTTT. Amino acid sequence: CASSQARTPWDIATEAFF.

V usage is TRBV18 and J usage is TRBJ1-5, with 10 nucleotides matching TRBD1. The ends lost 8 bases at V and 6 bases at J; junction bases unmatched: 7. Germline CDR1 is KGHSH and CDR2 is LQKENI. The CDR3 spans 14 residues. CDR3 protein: CASRQGAQGQPQHF. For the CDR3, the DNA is TGTGCCAGCCGACAGGGGGCGCAAGGTCAGCCCCAGCATTTT.

The CDR3, as DNA: TGTGCCAGTACTAGCAGCTCCTACAATGAGCAGTTCTTC. Translation gives CASTSSSYNEQFF. This chain links TRBV19 with TRBJ2-1; maybe TRBD2 (5 bases). The CDR3 totals 13 residues. Trimming removed 7 bases from V and 0 bases from J, with 7 bases in between. Germline V gene lookup returns CDR1 LNHDA and CDR2 SQIVND (reference sequence).

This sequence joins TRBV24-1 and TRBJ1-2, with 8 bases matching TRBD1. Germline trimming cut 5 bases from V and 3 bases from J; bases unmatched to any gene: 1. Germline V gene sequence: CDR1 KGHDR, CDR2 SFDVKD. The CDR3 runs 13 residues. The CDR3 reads CATSAGGDYGYTF. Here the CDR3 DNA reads TGTGCCACCAGTGCAGGGGGCGACTATGGCTACACCTTC.

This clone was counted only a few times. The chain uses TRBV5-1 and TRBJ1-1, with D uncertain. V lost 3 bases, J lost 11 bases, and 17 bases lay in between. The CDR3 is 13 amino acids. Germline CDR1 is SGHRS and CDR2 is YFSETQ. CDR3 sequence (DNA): TGCGCCAGCAGCTCACTTCATTCGGAGACGGCTTTCTTT. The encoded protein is CASSSLHSETAFF.

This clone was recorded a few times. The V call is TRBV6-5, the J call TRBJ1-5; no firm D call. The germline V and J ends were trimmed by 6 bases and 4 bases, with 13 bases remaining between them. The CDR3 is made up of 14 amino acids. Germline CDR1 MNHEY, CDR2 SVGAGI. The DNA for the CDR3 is TGTGCCAGCAGCCGCGCGCCCCGTAATCAGCCCCAGCATTTT. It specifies CASSRAPRNQPQHF.

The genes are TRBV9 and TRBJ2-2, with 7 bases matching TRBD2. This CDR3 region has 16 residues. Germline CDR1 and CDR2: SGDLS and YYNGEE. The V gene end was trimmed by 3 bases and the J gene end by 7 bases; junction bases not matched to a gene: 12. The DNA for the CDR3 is TGTGCCAGCAGCGCCCGGGTCGGGAGGATTGACGGGGAGCTGTTTTTT. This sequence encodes CASSARVGRIDGELFF. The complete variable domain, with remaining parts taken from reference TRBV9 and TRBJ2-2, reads DSGVTQTPKHLITATGQRVTLRCSPRSGDLSVYWYQQSLDQGLQFLIQYYNGEERAKGNILERFSAQQFPDLHSELNLSSLELGDSALYFCASSARVGRIDGELFFGEGSRLTVL.

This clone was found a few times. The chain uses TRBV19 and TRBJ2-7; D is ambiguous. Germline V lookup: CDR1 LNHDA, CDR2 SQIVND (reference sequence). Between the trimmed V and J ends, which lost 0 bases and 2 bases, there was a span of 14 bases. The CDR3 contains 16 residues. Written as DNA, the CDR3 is TGTGCCAGTAGTATAGATGGTCGTGCGAGAGCCTACGAGCAGTACTTC. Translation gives CASSIDGRARAYEQYF.